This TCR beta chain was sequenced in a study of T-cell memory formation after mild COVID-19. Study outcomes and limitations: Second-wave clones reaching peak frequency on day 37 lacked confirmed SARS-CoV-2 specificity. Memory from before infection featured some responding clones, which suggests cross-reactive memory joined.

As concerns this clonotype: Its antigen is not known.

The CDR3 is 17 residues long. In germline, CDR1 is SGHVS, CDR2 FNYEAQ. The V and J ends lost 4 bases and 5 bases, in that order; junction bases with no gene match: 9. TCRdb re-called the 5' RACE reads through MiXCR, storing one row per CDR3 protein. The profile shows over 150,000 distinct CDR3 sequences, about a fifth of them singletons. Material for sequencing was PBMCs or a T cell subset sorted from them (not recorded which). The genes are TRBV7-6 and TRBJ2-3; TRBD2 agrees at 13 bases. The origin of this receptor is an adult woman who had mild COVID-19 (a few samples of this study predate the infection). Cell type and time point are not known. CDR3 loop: CASSSDTSGGALDTQYF. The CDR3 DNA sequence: TGTGCCAGCAGCTCCGATACTAGCGGGGGGGCCCTAGATACGCAGTATTTT.